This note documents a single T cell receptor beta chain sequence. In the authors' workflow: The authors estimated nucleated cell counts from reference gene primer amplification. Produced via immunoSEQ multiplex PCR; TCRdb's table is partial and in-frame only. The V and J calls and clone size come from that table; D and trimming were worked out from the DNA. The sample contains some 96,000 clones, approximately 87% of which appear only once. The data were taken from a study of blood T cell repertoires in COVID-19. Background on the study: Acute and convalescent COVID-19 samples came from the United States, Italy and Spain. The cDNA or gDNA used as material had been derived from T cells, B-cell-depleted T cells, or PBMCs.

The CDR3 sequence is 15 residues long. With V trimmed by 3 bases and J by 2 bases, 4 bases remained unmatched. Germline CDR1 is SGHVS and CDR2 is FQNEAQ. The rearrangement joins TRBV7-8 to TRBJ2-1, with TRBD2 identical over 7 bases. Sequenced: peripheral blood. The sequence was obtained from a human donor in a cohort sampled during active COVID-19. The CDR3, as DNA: TGTGCCAGCAGCTTGGGGAGGGTCACCTACAATGAGCAGTTCTTC. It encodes CASSLGRVTYNEQFF.